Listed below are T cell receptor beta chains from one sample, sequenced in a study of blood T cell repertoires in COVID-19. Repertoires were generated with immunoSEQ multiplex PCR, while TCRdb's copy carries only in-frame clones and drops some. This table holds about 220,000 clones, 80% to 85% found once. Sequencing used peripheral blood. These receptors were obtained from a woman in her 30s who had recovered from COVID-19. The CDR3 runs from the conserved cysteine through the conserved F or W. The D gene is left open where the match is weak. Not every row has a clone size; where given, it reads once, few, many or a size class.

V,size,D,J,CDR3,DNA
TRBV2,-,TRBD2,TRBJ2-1,CAIALSGLAGFSSYNEQFF,TGTGCCATCGCATTATCGGGACTAGCGGGCTTCTCCTCCTACAATGAGCAGTTCTTC
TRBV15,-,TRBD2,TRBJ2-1,CATSRDWREPYNEQFF,TGTGCCACCAGCAGAGATTGGCGGGAGCCCTACAATGAGCAGTTCTTC
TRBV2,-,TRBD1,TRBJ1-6,CASRGTANSPLHF,TGTGCCAGTCGCGGGACAGCCAATTCACCCCTCCACTTT
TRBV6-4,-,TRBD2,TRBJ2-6,CASSAGTSGNTGANVLTF,TGTGCCAGCAGTGCCGGGACTAGCGGGAACACTGGGGCCAACGTCCTGACTTTC
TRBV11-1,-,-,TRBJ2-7,CASSLPAAFSYEQYF,TGTGCCAGCAGCTTACCAGCGGCCTTCTCCTACGAGCAGTACTTC
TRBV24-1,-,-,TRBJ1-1,CATSDLRSQTNTEAFF,TGTGCCACCAGTGATTTGCGGTCACAGACGAACACTGAAGCTTTCTTT
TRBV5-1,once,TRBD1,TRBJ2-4,CASSTGQGSDIQYF,TGCGCCAGCAGCACGGGACAGGGGAGTGACATTCAGTACTTC
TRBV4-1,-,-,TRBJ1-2,CASSQQSRYGYTF,TGCGCCAGCAGCCAGCAATCTCGGTATGGCTACACCTTC
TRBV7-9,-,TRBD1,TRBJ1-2,CASSWGQADYGYTF,TGTGCCAGCAGCTGGGGACAGGCGGACTATGGCTACACCTTC
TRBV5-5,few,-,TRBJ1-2,CASSLSVDKSNYGYTF,TGTGCCAGCAGCCTCTCCGTGGACAAATCTAACTATGGCTACACCTTC
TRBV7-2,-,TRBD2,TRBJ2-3,CASRLSGASTDTQYF,TGTGCCAGCAGATTAAGCGGGGCCTCCACAGATACGCAGTATTTT
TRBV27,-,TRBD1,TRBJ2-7,CASSFPARQGTSGYEQYF,TGTGCCAGCAGTTTTCCCGCAAGACAGGGGACATCTGGGTACGAGCAGTACTTC
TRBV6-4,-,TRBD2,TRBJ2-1,CASSVMSGLVTNEQFF,TGTGCCAGCAGTGTCATGTCGGGACTAGTGACAAATGAGCAGTTCTTC
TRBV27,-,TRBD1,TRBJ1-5,CASSLGTGLDQPQHF,TGTGCCAGCAGTTTAGGGACAGGGTTGGATCAGCCCCAGCATTTT
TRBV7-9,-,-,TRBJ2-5,CASSLGGATETQYF,TGTGCCAGCAGCTTAGGTGGAGCGACGGAGACCCAGTACTTC
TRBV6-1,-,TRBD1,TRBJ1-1,CASSEGQGSNTEAFF,TGTGCCAGCAGTGAGGGACAGGGATCGAACACTGAAGCTTTCTTT
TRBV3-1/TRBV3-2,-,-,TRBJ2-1,CASSPGLSSSYNEQFF,TGTGCCAGCAGCCCGGGACTGTCGAGCTCCTACAATGAGCAGTTCTTC
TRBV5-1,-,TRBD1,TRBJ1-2,CASSDSGTASFYGYTF,TGCGCCAGCAGCGATTCCGGGACAGCGAGCTTCTATGGCTACACCTTC
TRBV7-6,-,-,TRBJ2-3,CASSDGRGEIVADTQYF,TGTGCCAGCAGCGATGGCCGGGGAGAAATCGTCGCAGATACGCAGTATTTT
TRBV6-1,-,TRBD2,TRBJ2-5,CASSEAYRTSEETQYF,TGTGCCAGCAGTGAAGCTTACCGGACTAGTGAAGAAACCCAGTACTTC
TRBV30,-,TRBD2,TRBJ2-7,CAWSVLAGAGREQYF,TGTGCCTGGAGTGTACTAGCGGGAGCGGGGAGGGAGCAGTACTTC
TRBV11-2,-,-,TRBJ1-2,CASRDQGIGYTF,TGTGCCAGCAGGGACCAGGGGATTGGCTACACCTTC
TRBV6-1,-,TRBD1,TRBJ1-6,CASSERGDRPYNSPLHF,TGTGCCAGCAGTGAAAGAGGGGACAGACCCTATAATTCACCCCTCCACTTT
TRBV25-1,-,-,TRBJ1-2,CASSQNLGSGYTF,TGTGCCAGCAGTCAAAATTTGGGGAGCGGCTACACCTTC
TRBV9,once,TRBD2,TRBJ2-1,CASSVAGLAGHNEQFF,TGTGCCAGCAGCGTAGCGGGACTAGCGGGCCACAATGAGCAGTTCTTC
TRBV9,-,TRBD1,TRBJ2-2,CASSAGGPGELFF,TGTGCCAGCAGCGCAGGGGGACCGGGGGAGCTGTTTTTT
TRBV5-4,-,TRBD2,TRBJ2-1,CASSLGTSGRPHEQFF,TGTGCCAGCAGCCTAGGGACTAGCGGGAGACCCCATGAGCAGTTCTTC
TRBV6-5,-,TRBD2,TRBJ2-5,CASSYSGGREYF,TGTGCCAGCAGTTACTCAGGCGGGAGGGAGTACTTC
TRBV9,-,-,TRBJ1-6,CASSVRGGDNSPLHF,TGTGCCAGCAGCGTCCGGGGGGGAGATAATTCACCCCTCCACTTT
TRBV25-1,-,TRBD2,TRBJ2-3,CASVERGDADTQYF,TGTGCCAGCGTGGAGCGGGGGGACGCAGATACGCAGTATTTT
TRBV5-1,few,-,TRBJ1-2,CASSFWPASGGYTF,TGCGCCAGCAGCTTCTGGCCAGCGTCCGGAGGCTACACCTTC
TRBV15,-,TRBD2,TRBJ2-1,CATSRARGESYNEQFF,TGTGCCACCAGCAGGGCCCGGGGGGAGTCCTACAATGAGCAGTTCTTC
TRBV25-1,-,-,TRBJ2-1,CASSEGGIKSEQFF,TGTGCCAGCAGTGAAGGGGGGATAAAGAGTGAGCAGTTCTTC
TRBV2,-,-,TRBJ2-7,CASSERLSSYEQYF,TGTGCCAGCAGTGAAAGACTGAGCTCCTACGAGCAGTACTTC
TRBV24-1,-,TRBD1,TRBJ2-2,CATMNPTGDGIGELFF,TGTGCCACCATGAATCCAACAGGGGACGGTATCGGGGAGCTGTTTTTT
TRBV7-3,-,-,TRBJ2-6,CASRPNSGAGANVLTF,TGTGCCAGCAGGCCTAATTCGGGGGCTGGGGCCAACGTCCTGACTTTC
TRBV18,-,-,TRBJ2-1,CASSPGSGDARGNEQFF,TGTGCCAGCTCACCTGGCTCGGGGGACGCTCGAGGCAATGAGCAGTTCTTC